This TCR beta chain was identified during a study of T cells in women clearing cervical HPV infection. On the study more broadly: For cases, blood was sampled a median about 160 days after lesion detection, interquartile range roughly 80 to 200 days.

Average input was around 1,300 ng genomic DNA for immunoSEQ TCR beta CDR3 amplification. Sequenced by immunoSEQ multiplex PCR; TCRdb stores in-frame clones only, minus some. The specimen's table records about 39,000 clones. Of note for this clone: The antigen is undetermined. The CDR3 goes on 3 residues after the read ends, and that part is filled in from the germline J gene.

Germline lookup yields CDR1 LNHDA and CDR2 SQIVND (reference sequence). The CDR3 has 13 residues. Broader study findings: Cases carried less TRBV6-7 than controls: approximately 0.1% versus 0.16%.

The V and J genes are TRBV19 and TRBJ2-4; D remains unclear. What was sequenced was blood buffy coat. The clonotype originates from a woman aged 18-70 years with a cervical HPV16 infection that either progressed to CIN3+ or cleared (not recorded which). CDR3 loop: CASSTSINYGQYF. Partial CDR3 DNA: TGTGCCAGTAGTACTTCTATTAACTATGGT.